This T cell receptor beta chain was observed in a study of blood T cells in healthy people across ages. Broader study findings: Diversity estimates drawn from one million T cells were deemed underestimates.

As for this clonotype: Its antigen remains unidentified.

With a J-beta primer mix and a sample-barcoded 5' primer, a second PCR ran about 7 to 12 cycles. TCRdb reprocessed the 5' RACE reads via MiXCR and lists one record per CDR3 protein. The repertoire has about 730,000 distinct CDR3 sequences, roughly two fifths of them found once; the top ten carry 20% to 25%. Healthy Russian Caucasian donors spanned ages about 6 to 95 years. The receptor's source is a woman aged 55-75 years in good health. The sequencing input was blood.

The CDR3 sequence is CASSYPLENTEAFF. In nucleotides, the CDR3 is TGTGCCAGCAGTTACCCCCTAGAGAACACTGAAGCTTTCTTT. The chain combines TRBV6-2 or TRBV6-3 with TRBJ1-1; D is undetermined. Between the trimmed V and J ends, which lost 2 bases and 1 base, there was a span of 8 bases. Per germline, CDR1 MNHEY and CDR2 SVGEGT. The CDR3 sequence is 14 residues long.